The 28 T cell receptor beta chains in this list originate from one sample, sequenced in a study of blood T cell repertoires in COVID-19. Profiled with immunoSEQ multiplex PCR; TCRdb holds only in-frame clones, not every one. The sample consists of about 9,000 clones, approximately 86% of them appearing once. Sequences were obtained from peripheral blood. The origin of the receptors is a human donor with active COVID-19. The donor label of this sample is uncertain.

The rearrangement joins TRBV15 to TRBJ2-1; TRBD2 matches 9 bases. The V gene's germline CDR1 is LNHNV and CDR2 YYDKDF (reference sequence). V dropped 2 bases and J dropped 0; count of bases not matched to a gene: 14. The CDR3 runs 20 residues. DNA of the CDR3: TGTGCCACCAGCAGACCCAGCGGGAGGCCATTCGAAAGCTCCTACAATGAGCAGTTCTTC. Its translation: CATSRPSGRPFESSYNEQFF.

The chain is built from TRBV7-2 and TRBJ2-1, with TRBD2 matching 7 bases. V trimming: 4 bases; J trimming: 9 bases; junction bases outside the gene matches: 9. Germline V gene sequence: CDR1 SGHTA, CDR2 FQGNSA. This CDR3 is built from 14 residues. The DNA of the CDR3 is TGTGCCAGCAGCTGGACTAGTAACGATCCTGAGCAGTTCTTC. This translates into CASSWTSNDPEQFF.

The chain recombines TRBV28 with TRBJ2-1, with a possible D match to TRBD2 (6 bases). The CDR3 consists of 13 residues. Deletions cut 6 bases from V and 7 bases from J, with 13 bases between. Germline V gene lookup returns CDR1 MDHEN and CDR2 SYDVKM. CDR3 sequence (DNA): TGTGCCAGCAGGGGACTCCGATGGAATGAGCAGTTCTTC. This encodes CASRGLRWNEQFF.

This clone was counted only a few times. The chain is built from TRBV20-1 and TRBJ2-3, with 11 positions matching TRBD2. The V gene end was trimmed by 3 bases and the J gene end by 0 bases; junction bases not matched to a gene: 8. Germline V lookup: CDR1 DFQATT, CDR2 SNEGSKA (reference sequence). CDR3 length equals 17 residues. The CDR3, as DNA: TGCAGTGCTAGTGAGGTGGGACTAGCGGATAGCACAGATACGCAGTATTTT. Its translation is CSASEVGLADSTDTQYF.

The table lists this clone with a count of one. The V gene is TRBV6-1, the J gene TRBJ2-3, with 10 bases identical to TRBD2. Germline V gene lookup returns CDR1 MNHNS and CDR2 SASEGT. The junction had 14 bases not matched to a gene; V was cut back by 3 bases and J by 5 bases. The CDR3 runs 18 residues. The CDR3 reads CASSEDSGAGGLVDTQYF. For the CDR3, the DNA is TGTGCCAGCAGTGAGGATTCCGGAGCGGGAGGGCTGGTAGATACGCAGTATTTT.

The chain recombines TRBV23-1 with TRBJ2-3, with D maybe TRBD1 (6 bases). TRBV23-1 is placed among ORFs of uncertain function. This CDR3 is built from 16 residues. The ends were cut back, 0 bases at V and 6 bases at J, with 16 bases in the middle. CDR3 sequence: CASSQSPGAGHDTQYF. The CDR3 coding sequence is TGCGCCAGCAGTCAATCCCCAGGGGCGGGTCACGATACGCAGTATTTT.

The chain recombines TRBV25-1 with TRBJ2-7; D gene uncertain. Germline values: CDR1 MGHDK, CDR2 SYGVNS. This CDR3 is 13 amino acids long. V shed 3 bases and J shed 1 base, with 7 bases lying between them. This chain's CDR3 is CASSDTESYEQYF. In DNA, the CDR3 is TGTGCCAGCAGTGATACAGAGTCCTACGAGCAGTACTTC.

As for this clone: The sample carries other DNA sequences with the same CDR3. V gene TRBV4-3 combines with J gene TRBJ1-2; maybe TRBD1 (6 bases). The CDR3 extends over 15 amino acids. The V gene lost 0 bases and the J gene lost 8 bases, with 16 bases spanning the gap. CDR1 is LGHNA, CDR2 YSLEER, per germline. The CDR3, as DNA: TGCGCCAGCAGCCAAGAAATATCAGGGGCGGAGGGCTACACCTTC. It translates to CASSQEISGAEGYTF.

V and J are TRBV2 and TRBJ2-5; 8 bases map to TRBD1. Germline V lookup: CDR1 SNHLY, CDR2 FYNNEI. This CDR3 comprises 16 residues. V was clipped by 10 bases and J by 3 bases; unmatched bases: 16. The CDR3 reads CATDPRGRPFEETQYF. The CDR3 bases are TGTGCCACCGACCCCAGGGGGCGGCCTTTCGAAGAGACCCAGTACTTC.

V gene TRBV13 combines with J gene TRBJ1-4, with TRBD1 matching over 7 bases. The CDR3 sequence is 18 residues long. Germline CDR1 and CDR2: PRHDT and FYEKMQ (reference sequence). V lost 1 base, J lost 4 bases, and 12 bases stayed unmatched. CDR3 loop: CASSLEGDSSAVNEKLFF. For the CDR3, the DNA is TGTGCCAGCAGCTTAGAGGGGGACAGCAGCGCCGTTAATGAAAAACTGTTTTTT.

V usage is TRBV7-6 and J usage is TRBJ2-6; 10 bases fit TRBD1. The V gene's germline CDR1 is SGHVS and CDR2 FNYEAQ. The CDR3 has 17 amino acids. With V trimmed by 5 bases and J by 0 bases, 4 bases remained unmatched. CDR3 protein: CASSDRDRGSGANVLTF. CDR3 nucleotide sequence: TGTGCCAGCAGCGACCGGGACAGGGGCTCTGGGGCCAACGTCCTGACTTTC.

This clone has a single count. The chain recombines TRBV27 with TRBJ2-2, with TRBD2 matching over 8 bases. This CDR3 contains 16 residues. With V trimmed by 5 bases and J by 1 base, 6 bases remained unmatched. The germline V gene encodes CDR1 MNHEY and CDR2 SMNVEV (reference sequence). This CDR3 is CASSARLARNTGELFF. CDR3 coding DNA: TGTGCCAGCAGTGCCCGACTAGCGAGGAACACCGGGGAGCTGTTTTTT.

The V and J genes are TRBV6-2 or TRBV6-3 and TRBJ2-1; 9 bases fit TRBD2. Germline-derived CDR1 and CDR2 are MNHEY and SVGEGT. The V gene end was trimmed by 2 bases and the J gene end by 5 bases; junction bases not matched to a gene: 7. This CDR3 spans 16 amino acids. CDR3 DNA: TGTGCCAGCAGTTACCCCCTAGCGGGACAAAACAATGAGCAGTTCTTC. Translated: CASSYPLAGQNNEQFF.

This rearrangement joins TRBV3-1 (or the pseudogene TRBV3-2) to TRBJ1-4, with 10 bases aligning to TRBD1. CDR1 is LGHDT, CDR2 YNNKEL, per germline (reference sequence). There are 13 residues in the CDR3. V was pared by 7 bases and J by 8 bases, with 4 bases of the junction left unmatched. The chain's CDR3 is CASNRQGAEKLFF. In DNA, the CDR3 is TGTGCCAGCAACCGACAGGGGGCGGAAAAACTGTTTTTT.

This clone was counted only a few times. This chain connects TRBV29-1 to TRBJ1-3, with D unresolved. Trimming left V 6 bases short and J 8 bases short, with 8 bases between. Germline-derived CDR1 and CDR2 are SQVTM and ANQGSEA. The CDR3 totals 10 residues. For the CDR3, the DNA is TGCAGCGTCGCCGAGGACACCATATATTTT. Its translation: CSVAEDTIYF. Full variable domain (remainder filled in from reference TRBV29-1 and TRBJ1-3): SAVISQKPSRDICQRGTSLTIQCQVDSQVTMMFWYRQQPGQSLTLIATANQGSEATYESGFVIDKFPISRPNLTFSTLTVSNMSPEDSSIYLCSVAEDTIYFGEGSWLTVV.

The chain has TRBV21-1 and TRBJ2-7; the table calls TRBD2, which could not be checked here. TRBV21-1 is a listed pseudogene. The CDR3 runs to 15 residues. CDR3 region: CASSKERVPTGEQYV. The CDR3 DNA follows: TGTGCCAGCAGCAAAGAGCGGGTCCCTACGGGCGAGCAGTACGTC.

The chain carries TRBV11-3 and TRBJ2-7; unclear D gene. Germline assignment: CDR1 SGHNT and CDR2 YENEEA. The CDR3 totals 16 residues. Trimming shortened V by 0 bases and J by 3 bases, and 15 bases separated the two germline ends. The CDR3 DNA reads TGTGCCAGCAGCTTAGATAAAGGAGTCAGCCTCTACGAGCAGTACGTC. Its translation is CASSLDKGVSLYEQYV.

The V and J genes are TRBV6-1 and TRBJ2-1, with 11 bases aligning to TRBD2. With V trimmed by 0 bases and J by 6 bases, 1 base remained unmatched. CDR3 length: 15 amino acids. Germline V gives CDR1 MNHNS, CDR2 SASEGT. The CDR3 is CASSEASGGANEQFF. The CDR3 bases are TGTGCCAGCAGTGAAGCTAGCGGGGGGGCCAATGAGCAGTTCTTC.

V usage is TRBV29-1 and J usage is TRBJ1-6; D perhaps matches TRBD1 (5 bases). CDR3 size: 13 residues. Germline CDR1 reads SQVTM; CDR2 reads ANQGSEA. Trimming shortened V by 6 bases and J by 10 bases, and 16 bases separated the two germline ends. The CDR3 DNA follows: TGCAGCGTCCGGGACGGGGGTCAATCACCCCTCCACTTT. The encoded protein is CSVRDGGQSPLHF.

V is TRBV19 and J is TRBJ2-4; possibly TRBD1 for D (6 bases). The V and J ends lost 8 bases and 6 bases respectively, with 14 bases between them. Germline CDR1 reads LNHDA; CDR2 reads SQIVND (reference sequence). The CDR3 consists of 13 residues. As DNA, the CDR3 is TGTGCCAGTGATACAGGGTACGGAAACATTCAGTACTTC. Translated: CASDTGYGNIQYF.

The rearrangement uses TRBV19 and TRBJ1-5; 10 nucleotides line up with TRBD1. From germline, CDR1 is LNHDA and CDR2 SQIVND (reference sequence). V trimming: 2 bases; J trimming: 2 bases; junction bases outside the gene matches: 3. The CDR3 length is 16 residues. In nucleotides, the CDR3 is TGTGCCAGTAGTATACCGGGACAGGGGCGCAATCAGCCCCAGCATTTT. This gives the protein CASSIPGQGRNQPQHF. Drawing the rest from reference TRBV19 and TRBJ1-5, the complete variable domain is DGGITQSPKYLFRKEGQNVTLSCEQNLNHDAMYWYRQDPGQGLRLIYYSQIVNDFQKGDIAEGYSVSREKKESFPLTVTSAQKNPTAFYLCASSIPGQGRNQPQHFGDGTRLSIL.

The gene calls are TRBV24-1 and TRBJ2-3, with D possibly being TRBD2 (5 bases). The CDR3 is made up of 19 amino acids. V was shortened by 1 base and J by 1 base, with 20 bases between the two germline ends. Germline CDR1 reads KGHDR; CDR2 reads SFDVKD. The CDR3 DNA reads TGTGCCACCAGTGATTTTTCGACTCGGACTCCGTCTGGCACAGATACGCAGTATTTT. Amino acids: CATSDFSTRTPSGTDTQYF.

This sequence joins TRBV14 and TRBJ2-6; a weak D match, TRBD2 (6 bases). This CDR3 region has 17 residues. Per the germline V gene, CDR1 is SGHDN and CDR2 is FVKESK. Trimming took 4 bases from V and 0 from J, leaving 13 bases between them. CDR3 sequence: CASSRGTGLSGANVLTF. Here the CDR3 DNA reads TGTGCCAGCAGCCGCGGGACGGGCCTCTCTGGGGCCAACGTCCTGACTTTC.

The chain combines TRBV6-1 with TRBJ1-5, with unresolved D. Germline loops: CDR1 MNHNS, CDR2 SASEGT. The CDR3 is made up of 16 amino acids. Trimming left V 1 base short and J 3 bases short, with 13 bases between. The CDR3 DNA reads TGTGCCAGCAGTGAAGATGTGGGGAGGATCAATCAGCCCCAGCATTTT. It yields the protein CASSEDVGRINQPQHF.

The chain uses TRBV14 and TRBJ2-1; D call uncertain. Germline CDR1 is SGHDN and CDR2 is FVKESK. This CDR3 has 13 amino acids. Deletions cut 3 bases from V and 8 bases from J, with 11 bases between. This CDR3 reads CASSHGWRYEQFF. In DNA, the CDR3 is TGTGCCAGCAGCCACGGCTGGCGGTATGAGCAGTTCTTC.

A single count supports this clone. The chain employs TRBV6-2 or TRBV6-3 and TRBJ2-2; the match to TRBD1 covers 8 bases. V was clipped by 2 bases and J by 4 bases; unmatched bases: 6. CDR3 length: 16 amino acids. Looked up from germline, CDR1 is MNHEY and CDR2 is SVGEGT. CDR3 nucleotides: TGTGCCAGCAGTTACGGACAGGGACCCATCACCGGGGAGCTGTTTTTT. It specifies CASSYGQGPITGELFF.

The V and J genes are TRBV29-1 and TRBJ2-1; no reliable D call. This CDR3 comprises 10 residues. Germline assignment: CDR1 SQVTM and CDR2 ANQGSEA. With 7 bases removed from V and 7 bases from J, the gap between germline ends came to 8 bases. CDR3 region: CSGIENEQFF. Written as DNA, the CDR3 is TGCAGCGGAATTGAGAATGAGCAGTTCTTC.

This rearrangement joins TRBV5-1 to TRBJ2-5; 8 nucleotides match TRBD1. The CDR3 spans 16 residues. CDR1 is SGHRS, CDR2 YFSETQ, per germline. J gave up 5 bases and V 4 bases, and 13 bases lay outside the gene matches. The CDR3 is CASSRRRTGIGETQYF. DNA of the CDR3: TGCGCCAGCAGCCGACGGCGGACAGGGATCGGGGAGACCCAGTACTTC. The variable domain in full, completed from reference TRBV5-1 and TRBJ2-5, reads KAGVTQTPRYLIKTRGQQVTLSCSPISGHRSVSWYQQTPGQGLQFLFEYFSETQRNKGNFPGRFSGRQFSNSRSEMNVSTLELGDSALYLCASSRRRTGIGETQYFGPGTRLLVL.